This section outlines one T cell receptor beta chain sequence together with its context. Its target is not known. Other DNA sequences in the same sample also yield this CDR3. The data stem from a study of PD-1 blockade in classical Hodgkin lymphoma. Study-wide results and limits: It was reported that newly diagnosed patients had less baseline TCR diversity than healthy donors.

Sequenced by immunoSEQ multiplex PCR; TCRdb stores in-frame clones only, minus some. Of 31,000 or so clones listed, 70% to 80% are singletons. Exposure to brentuximab vedotin varied, and each patient had relapsed following autologous stem cell transplantation. Unmatched junction bases numbered 8, after V lost 6 bases and J lost 0 bases. CDR3 length: 16 residues. Germline V gene data show CDR1 as WSHSY and CDR2 as SAAADI. The chain uses TRBV10-2 and TRBJ1-3; 7 bases are a match to TRBD1. This receptor was obtained from a human donor with classical Hodgkin lymphoma. Sequenced material: peripheral blood mononuclear cells (PBMCs), taken before the second cycle of nivolumab. The CDR3 here is CASSRGASASGNTIYF. In nucleotides, the CDR3 is TGCGCCAGCAGCAGGGGGGCCTCGGCCTCTGGAAACACCATATATTTT.